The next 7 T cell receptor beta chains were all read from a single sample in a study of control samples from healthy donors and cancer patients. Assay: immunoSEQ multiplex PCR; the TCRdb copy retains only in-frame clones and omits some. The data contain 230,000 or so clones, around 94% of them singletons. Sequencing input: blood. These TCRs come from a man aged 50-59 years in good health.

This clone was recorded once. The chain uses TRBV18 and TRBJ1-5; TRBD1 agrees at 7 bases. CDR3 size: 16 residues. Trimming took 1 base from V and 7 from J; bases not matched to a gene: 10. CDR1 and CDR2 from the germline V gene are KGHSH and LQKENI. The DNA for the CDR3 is TGTGCCAGCTCACCACTCCCTACAGGGGTTGGGCAGCCCCAGCATTTT. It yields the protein CASSPLPTGVGQPQHF.

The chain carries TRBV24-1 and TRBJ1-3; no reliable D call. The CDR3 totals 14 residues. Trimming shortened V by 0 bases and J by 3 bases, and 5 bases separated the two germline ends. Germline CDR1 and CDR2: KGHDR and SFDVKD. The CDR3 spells CATSDLRVGNTIYF. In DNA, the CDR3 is TGTGCCACCAGTGATTTGAGGGTTGGAAACACCATATATTTT.

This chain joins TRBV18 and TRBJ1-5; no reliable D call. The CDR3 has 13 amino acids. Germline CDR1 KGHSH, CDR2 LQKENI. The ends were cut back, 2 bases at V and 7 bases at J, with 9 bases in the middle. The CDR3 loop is CASSPEVRQPQHF. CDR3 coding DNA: TGTGCCAGCTCACCAGAGGTGAGGCAGCCCCAGCATTTT. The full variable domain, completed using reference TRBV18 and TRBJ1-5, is NAGVMQNPRHLVRRRGQEARLRCSPMKGHSHVYWYRQLPEEGLKFMVYLQKENIIDESGMPKERFSAEFPKEGPSILRIQQVVRGDSAAYFCASSPEVRQPQHFGDGTRLSIL.

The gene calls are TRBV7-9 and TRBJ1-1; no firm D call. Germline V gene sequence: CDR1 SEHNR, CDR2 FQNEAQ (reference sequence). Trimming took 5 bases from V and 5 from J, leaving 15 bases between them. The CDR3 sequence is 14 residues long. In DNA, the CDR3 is TGTGCCAGCAGCCCTAGGGCCCAAGGGACTGAAGCTTTCTTT. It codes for CASSPRAQGTEAFF. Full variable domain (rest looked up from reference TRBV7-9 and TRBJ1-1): DTGVSQNPRHKITKRGQNVTFRCDPISEHNRLYWYRQTLGQGPEFLTYFQNEAQLEKSRLLSDRFSAERPKGSFSTLEIQRTEQGDSAMYLCASSPRAQGTEAFFGQGTRLTVV.

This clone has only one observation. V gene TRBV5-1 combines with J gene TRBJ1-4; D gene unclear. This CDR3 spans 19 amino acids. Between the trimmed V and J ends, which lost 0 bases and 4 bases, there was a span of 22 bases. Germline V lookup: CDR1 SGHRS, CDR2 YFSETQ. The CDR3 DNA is TGCGCCAGCAGCTTGGTAGGGTTGGGCTACCGGATAGGTAATGAAAAACTGTTTTTT. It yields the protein CASSLVGLGYRIGNEKLFF.

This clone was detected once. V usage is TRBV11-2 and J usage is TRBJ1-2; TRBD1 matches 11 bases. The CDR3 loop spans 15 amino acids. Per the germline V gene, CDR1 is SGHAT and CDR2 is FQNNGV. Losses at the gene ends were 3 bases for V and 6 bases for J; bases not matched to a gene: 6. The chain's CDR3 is CASSFSDRGLDGYTF. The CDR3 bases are TGTGCCAGCAGCTTTTCGGACAGGGGGCTGGATGGCTACACCTTC. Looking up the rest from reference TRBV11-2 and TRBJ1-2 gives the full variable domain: EAGVAQSPRYKIIEKRQSVAFWCNPISGHATLYWYQQILGQGPKLLIQFQNNGVVDDSQLPKDRFSAERLKGVDSTLKIQPAKLEDSAVYLCASSFSDRGLDGYTFGSGTRLTVV.

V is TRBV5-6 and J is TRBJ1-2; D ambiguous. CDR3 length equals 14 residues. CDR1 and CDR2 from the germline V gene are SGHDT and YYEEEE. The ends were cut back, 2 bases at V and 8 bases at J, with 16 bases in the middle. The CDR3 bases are TGTGCCAGCAGCTTAGAGACCCTGGAAGCAGGCTACACCTTC. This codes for CASSLETLEAGYTF.